A single sample is the source of the 7 T cell receptor beta chains below, sequenced in a study of T cell responses to AZD1222 COVID-19 vaccine. The data were produced by immunoSEQ multiplex PCR, yet TCRdb's version contains in-frame clones alone and is incomplete. Of about 200,000 clones listed, approximately 92% were seen once; the top ten hold less than 4.5%. The source was peripheral blood, collected 28 days after the second dose of the MenACWY control vaccine. Source of these receptors: an adult who received the MenACWY meningococcal vaccine as a control.

V gene TRBV30 combines with J gene TRBJ2-7, with 9 bases aligning to TRBD2. The CDR3 runs 16 residues. Trimming took 2 bases from V and 2 from J; bases not matched to a gene: 10. Germline V lookup: CDR1 GTSNPN, CDR2 SVGIG (reference sequence). The CDR3 spells CAWSSGTSLGPYEQYF. CDR3 in DNA: TGTGCCTGGAGTTCCGGGACTAGCCTTGGCCCCTACGAGCAGTACTTC.

This chain connects TRBV10-3 to TRBJ2-3, with TRBD2 matching 11 bases. Trimming at V came to 6 bases and at J to 6 bases, leaving 5 bases not matched to a gene. The CDR3 contains 14 residues. Germline V gene sequence: CDR1 ENHRY, CDR2 SYGVKD. CDR3 nucleotides: TGTGCCATCAGGACTAGCGGGGTCGGGGATACGCAGTATTTT. Translation: CAIRTSGVGDTQYF.

V is TRBV30 and J is TRBJ1-3; 7 bases map to TRBD1. The CDR3 length is 15 residues. Per the germline V gene, CDR1 is GTSNPN and CDR2 is SVGIG (reference sequence). J gave up 2 bases and V 0 bases, and 4 bases lay outside the gene matches. CDR3 protein: CAWSVRGQAGNTIYF. In nucleotides, the CDR3 is TGTGCCTGGAGTGTTAGGGGGCAGGCTGGAAACACCATATATTTT.

The chain is built from TRBV7-9 and TRBJ2-7; no reliable D call. Germline V CDR1 and CDR2: SEHNR, FQNEAQ (reference sequence). The CDR3 length is 13 residues. Trimming removed 1 base at V and 5 bases at J, with 9 bases between. The DNA of the CDR3 is TGTGCCAGCAGCTTAGTTTCGGTCCACGAGCAGTACTTC. The encoded protein is CASSLVSVHEQYF. Complete variable domain (other parts from reference TRBV7-9 and TRBJ2-7): DTGVSQNPRHKITKRGQNVTFRCDPISEHNRLYWYRQTLGQGPEFLTYFQNEAQLEKSRLLSDRFSAERPKGSFSTLEIQRTEQGDSAMYLCASSLVSVHEQYFGPGTRLTVT.

The chain is built from TRBV21-1 and TRBJ1-1; whether TRBD1, the table's D call, matches the DNA was not checked. TRBV21-1 has pseudogene status. The CDR3 covers 15 residues. In nucleotides, the CDR3 is TGTGCCAGCAGCAAGGAACAGGGGGTAGGAACTGAAGCTTTCTTT. It yields the protein CASSKEQGVGTEAFF.

This clone was counted a single time. The chain joins TRBV19 to TRBJ2-1, with 9 bases lining up with TRBD2. The CDR3 runs to 15 residues. Per germline, CDR1 LNHDA and CDR2 SQIVND (reference sequence). V gave up 3 bases and J gave up 6 bases; unmatched junction bases: 6. The CDR3: CASSIVGGRVNEQFF. The DNA for the CDR3 is TGTGCCAGTAGTATTGTGGGCGGGAGGGTCAATGAGCAGTTCTTC.

This chain connects TRBV18 to TRBJ2-5, with 7 nucleotides matching TRBD2. Germline trimming cut 1 base from V and 2 bases from J; bases unmatched to any gene: 13. The CDR3 length is 18 residues. Germline CDR1 and CDR2: KGHSH and LQKENI. In nucleotides, the CDR3 is TGTGCCAGCTCACCACGTGCATCGGGGGGAGTGAGTCAAGAGACCCAGTACTTC. It encodes CASSPRASGGVSQETQYF.